This TCR beta chain originates from a study of vaccination effects on CD4 cells after COVID-19. Study-wide findings and caveats: Among infection- and vaccine-induced clones, marked clonal contraction occurred late after vaccination.

CDR3 size: 11 residues. Germline assignment: CDR1 SEHNR and CDR2 FQNEAQ (reference sequence). V was shortened by 3 bases and J by 11 bases, with 10 bases between the two germline ends. Only in-frame clones appear in the TCRdb table, and some are missing; sequencing was by immunoSEQ multiplex PCR. The sample contains some 29,000 clones, 55% to 70% of which appear only once. Before sequencing, viral peptide pools were used by the ViraFEST assay to expand antigen-specific CD4+ T cells. The culture ran for approximately 10 days, and then CD4+ T cells were isolated. Participants were vaccinated with two doses of either the BNT162b2 or mRNA-1273 vaccine. None of the vaccinated had previously contracted SARS-CoV-2, and their nucleocapsid antibodies tested negative. On days 3 and 7, fresh IL-2 medium replaced half the medium. This clone turned up a few times. Antigen unknown.

This TCR was sampled from a human donor who received a COVID-19 vaccine. The sequences come from CD4+ T cells from PBMCs cultured with SARS-CoV-2 spike peptides, collected after COVID-19 vaccination. The chain is built from TRBV7-9 and TRBJ1-2; D ambiguous. CDR3 residues: CASSLDVGYTF. The CDR3 bases are TGTGCCAGCAGCTTGGACGTCGGTTACACCTTC.